The T cell receptor (beta chain) described here comes from a study of shared clonotypes between healthy human individuals. Whole-study results and caveats: The study drew on few donors, limiting represented genetic and exposure-history diversity.

Several immunoSEQ plates received, in even portions, the genomic DNA of each subset. In the authors' workflow: Junction-only sequences without quality scores were provided by ImmunoSEQ, so filtering was different. TCRdb keeps only in-frame clones here, not all; method: immunoSEQ multiplex PCR. Clone size and V and J calls were adopted from that table, with D and trimming inferred from the DNA. The sample yields about 490,000 clones, about three quarters seen once. Regarding this clone: Antigen: not known. Given a far larger clone just one base away, this is likely a sequencing read error.

CDR1 and CDR2 from the germline V gene are MNHNY and SVGAGI (reference sequence). This CDR3 comprises 16 residues. Trimming took 2 bases from V and 3 from J, leaving 17 bases between them. Sequencing was carried out using PBMCs. This chain connects TRBV6-6 to TRBJ2-7; D is possibly TRBD1 (6 bases). This TCR derives from a woman in her 40s in good health. Some clones in this sample may be carry-over from other donors' samples. Here the CDR3 DNA reads TGTGCCAGCAGTTACCCCCCGGCAGGGGCTAGCTACGAGCAGTACTTC. This translates into CASSYPPAGASYEQYF.